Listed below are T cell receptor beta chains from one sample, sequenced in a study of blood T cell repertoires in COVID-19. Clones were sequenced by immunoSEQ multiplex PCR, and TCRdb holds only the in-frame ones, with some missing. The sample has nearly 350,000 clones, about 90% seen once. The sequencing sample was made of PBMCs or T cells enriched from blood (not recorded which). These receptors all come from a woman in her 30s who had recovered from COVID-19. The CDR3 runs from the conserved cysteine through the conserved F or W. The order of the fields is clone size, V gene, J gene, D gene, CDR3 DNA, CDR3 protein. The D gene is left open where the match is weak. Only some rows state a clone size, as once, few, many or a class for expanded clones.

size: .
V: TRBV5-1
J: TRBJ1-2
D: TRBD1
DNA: TGCGCCAGCAGCCCGGGACAGAACTATGGCTACACCTTC
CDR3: CASSPGQNYGYTF

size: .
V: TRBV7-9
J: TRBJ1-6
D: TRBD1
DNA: TGTGCCAGCAGCTTAGCCAGACAGGGTGGCTCACCCCTCCACTTT
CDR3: CASSLARQGGSPLHF

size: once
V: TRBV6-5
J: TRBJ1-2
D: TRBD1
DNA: TGTGCCAGCATTGTCGGGACAGGGTATAAAGGCTACACCTTC
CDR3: CASIVGTGYKGYTF

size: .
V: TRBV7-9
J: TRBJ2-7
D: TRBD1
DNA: TGTGCCAGCAGCTTCGGGACAGGGGCGTCGGTCGAGCAGTACTTC
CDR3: CASSFGTGASVEQYF

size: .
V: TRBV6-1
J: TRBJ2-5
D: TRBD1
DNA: TGTGCCAGCAGTGAGGGACAGGGGGAGACCCAGTACTTC
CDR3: CASSEGQGETQYF

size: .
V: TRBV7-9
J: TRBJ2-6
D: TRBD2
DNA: TGTGCCAGCAGCCCAGCTGGGGAGGGCAGCTCTGGGGCCAACGTCCTGACTTTC
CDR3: CASSPAGEGSSGANVLTF

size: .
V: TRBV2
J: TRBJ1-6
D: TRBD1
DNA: TGTGCCAGCAGTGAATGGGACAGGGCAAATTCACCCCTCCACTTT
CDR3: CASSEWDRANSPLHF

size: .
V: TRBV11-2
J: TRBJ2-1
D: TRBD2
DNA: TGTGCCAGCAGCCCCGTAGCGGGGGCCTACAATGAGCAGTTCTTC
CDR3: CASSPVAGAYNEQFF

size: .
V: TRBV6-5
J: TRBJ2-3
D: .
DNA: TGTGCCAGCATTCCCCCAGGGCGGGATACGCAGTATTTT
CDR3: CASIPPGRDTQYF

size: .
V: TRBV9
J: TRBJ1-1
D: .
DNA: TGTGCCAGCAGCGTAGCTGGCAGTTTGAACACTGAAGCTTTCTTT
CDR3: CASSVAGSLNTEAFF

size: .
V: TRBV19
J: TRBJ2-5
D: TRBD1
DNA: TGTGCCAGTAGTTCCAGGGGGCGACAAGAGACCCAGTACTTC
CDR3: CASSSRGRQETQYF

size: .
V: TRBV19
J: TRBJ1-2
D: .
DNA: TGTGCCAGTAGTATGGAGGGGCGGAACTATGGCTACACCTTC
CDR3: CASSMEGRNYGYTF

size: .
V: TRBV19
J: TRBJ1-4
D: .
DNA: TGTGCCAGTACCCCCCGCCCGGGGAGTGAAAAACTGTTTTTT
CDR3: CASTPRPGSEKLFF

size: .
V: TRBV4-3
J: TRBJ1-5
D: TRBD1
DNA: TGCGCCAGCAGCCAAGATTTAGGGACAGGGGGCCGATATAGCAATCAGCCCCAGCATTTT
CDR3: CASSQDLGTGGRYSNQPQHF

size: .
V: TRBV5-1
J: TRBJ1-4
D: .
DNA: TGCGCCAGCAGCGAGGTGGGGGCGGCGGAAATTGAAAAACTGTTTTTT
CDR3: CASSEVGAAEIEKLFF